A single sample is the source of the 18 T cell receptor beta chains below, sequenced in a study of tumor T cells in aggressive B-cell lymphoma. Clones were read by immunoSEQ multiplex PCR, and TCRdb kept only the in-frame ones, dropping some. The sample has approximately 11,000 clones, 89% seen once. The sample comprised tumor tissue. Source of these receptors: an adult with diffuse large B cell lymphoma.

The J gene is TRBJ2-3, the V gene TRBV2, with 7 bases matching TRBD1. Per the germline V gene, CDR1 is SNHLY and CDR2 is FYNNEI. The ends lost 6 bases at V and 3 bases at J; junction bases unmatched: 12. CDR3 length equals 16 residues. CDR3 residues: CASSGIETGITDTQYF. For the CDR3, the DNA is TGTGCCAGCAGCGGAATAGAGACAGGGATTACAGATACGCAGTATTTT.

The genes are TRBV5-1 and TRBJ1-2, with D possibly being TRBD1 (5 bases). Germline CDR1 reads SGHRS; CDR2 reads YFSETQ. The V and J ends lost 1 base and 3 bases respectively, with 10 bases between them. CDR3 length: 14 residues. The CDR3 here is CASSLSGRDYGYTF. The CDR3 DNA reads as TGCGCCAGCAGCTTGTCGGGCAGGGACTATGGCTACACCTTC. Together with reference TRBV5-1 and TRBJ1-2, the CDR3 gives the full variable domain: KAGVTQTPRYLIKTRGQQVTLSCSPISGHRSVSWYQQTPGQGLQFLFEYFSETQRNKGNFPGRFSGRQFSNSRSEMNVSTLELGDSALYLCASSLSGRDYGYTFGSGTRLTVV.

This chain uses TRBV7-2 with TRBJ2-1, with a weak D call TRBD2 (6 bases). V shed 0 bases and J shed 8 bases, with 23 bases lying between them. The length of the CDR3 is 18 residues. Looked up from germline, CDR1 is SGHTA and CDR2 is FQGNSA. CDR3 sequence (DNA): TGTGCCAGCAGCTTAGCGGGGGGTGGTGGGAGAAGGAGGGATGAGCAGTTCTTC. Protein sequence: CASSLAGGGGRRRDEQFF.

This sequence joins TRBV5-4 and TRBJ2-7, with a weak D call TRBD1 (5 bases). CDR1 is SGHNT and CDR2 is YYREEE in the germline V gene (reference sequence). V lost 1 base and J 7 bases, leaving 15 bases between the germline ends. The CDR3 contains 14 residues. This CDR3 reads CASSLQGRGREQYF. The CDR3 region has the DNA TGTGCCAGCAGCTTGCAGGGTCGTGGTAGGGAGCAGTACTTC.

This chain connects TRBV19 to TRBJ2-7; tentative D call: TRBD1 (6 bases). The germline V gene encodes CDR1 LNHDA and CDR2 SQIVND (reference sequence). This CDR3 spans 15 amino acids. Between the trimmed V and J ends, which lost 3 bases and 5 bases, there was a span of 17 bases. The CDR3 spells CASSISDRQPNEQYF. The CDR3 region has the DNA TGTGCCAGTAGTATTTCCGACAGGCAGCCCAACGAGCAGTACTTC.

This chain links TRBV29-1 with TRBJ2-3; D is possibly TRBD2 (5 bases). V was shortened by 5 bases and J by 2 bases, with 8 bases between the two germline ends. Per germline, CDR1 SQVTM and CDR2 ANQGSEA. The CDR3 spans 12 residues. The CDR3 region is CSVRLATDTQYF. The CDR3 nucleotides are TGCAGCGTTCGGCTAGCCACAGATACGCAGTATTTT.

This rearrangement joins TRBV18 to TRBJ1-4; weak D call: TRBD1 (5 bases). Germline V gene data show CDR1 as KGHSH and CDR2 as LQKENI. V gave up 2 bases and J gave up 2 bases, with 9 bases separating them. This CDR3 spans 15 amino acids. CDR3: CASSPKGPTNEKLFF. The CDR3 region has the DNA TGTGCCAGCTCACCAAAGGGGCCGACTAATGAAAAACTGTTTTTT.

DNA for the CDR3: TGTGCCAGCAGTTTTACGGGACTTAGCGTCGACAATGAGCAGTTCTTC. Translation gives CASSFTGLSVDNEQFF. J is TRBJ2-1 and V is TRBV27, with D perhaps matching TRBD2 (6 bases). The CDR3 consists of 16 residues. Between the trimmed V and J ends, which lost 3 bases and 5 bases, there was a span of 17 bases. Per the germline V gene, CDR1 is MNHEY and CDR2 is SMNVEV (reference sequence).

This chain connects TRBV28 to TRBJ1-1, with D uncertain. The CDR3 is made up of 14 amino acids. Germline V gives CDR1 MDHEN, CDR2 SYDVKM. Trimming shortened V by 5 bases and J by 5 bases, and 15 bases separated the two germline ends. This CDR3 is CASSVVTKRTEAFF. In DNA, the CDR3 is TGTGCCAGCAGTGTGGTAACTAAGCGGACTGAAGCTTTCTTT. The full variable domain, with the rest looked up from reference TRBV28 and TRBJ1-1, is DVKVTQSSRYLVKRTGEKVFLECVQDMDHENMFWYRQDPGLGLRLIYFSYDVKMKEKGDIPEGYSVSREKKERFSLILESASTNQTSMYLCASSVVTKRTEAFFGQGTRLTVV.

The V and J genes are TRBV19 and TRBJ2-2, with a weak D call TRBD2 (5 bases). Per germline, CDR1 LNHDA and CDR2 SQIVND (reference sequence). CDR3 length equals 14 residues. Trimming took off 4 bases at V and 3 bases at J, with 9 bases between the two ends. In nucleotides, the CDR3 is TGTGCCAGTAGTACACTAGACGACACCGGGGAGCTGTTTTTT. This codes for CASSTLDDTGELFF. Using reference TRBV19 and TRBJ2-2 for the parts outside the CDR3, the full variable domain is DGGITQSPKYLFRKEGQNVTLSCEQNLNHDAMYWYRQDPGQGLRLIYYSQIVNDFQKGDIAEGYSVSREKKESFPLTVTSAQKNPTAFYLCASSTLDDTGELFFGEGSRLTVL.

V is TRBV28 and J is TRBJ1-4; maybe TRBD1 (6 bases). The ends were cut back, 2 bases at V and 8 bases at J, with 18 bases in the middle. Germline CDR1 and CDR2: MDHEN and SYDVKM. The CDR3 extends over 16 amino acids. The DNA of the CDR3 is TGTGCCAGCAGTTTAGCGGCGGGGGGGCTAGGGGAAAAACTGTTTTTT. It specifies CASSLAAGGLGEKLFF.

Note on this clone: At one end the junction does not follow the germline gene, possibly because of a read error. The genes are TRBV7-7 and TRBJ2-5; 7 nucleotides agree with TRBD2. The CDR3 is 15 amino acids. Germline values: CDR1 SSHAT, CDR2 FNYEAQ (reference sequence). CDR3 nucleotides: TGTGCTAGCAGCTTAGATGCGGGAGCCCAAGAGACCCAGTACTTC. Translating it yields CASSLDAGAQETQYF.

This clone counts as large. V and J are TRBV7-2 and TRBJ2-2, with D tentatively TRBD2 (6 bases). Germline V CDR1 and CDR2: SGHTA, FQGNSA. The CDR3 sequence is 16 residues long. V was pared by 7 bases and J by 5 bases, with 20 bases between. CDR3 amino acids: CASTISGLAITGELFF. In DNA, the CDR3 is TGTGCCAGCACTATTTCGGGGCTAGCGATAACCGGGGAGCTGTTTTTT.

V usage is TRBV7-9 and J usage is TRBJ2-7; 8 nucleotides agree with TRBD1. Germline V gene lookup returns CDR1 SEHNR and CDR2 FQNEAQ (reference sequence). J was trimmed by 2 bases and V by 11 bases; bases with no gene match: 5. The CDR3 loop spans 12 amino acids. The CDR3 coding sequence is TGTGCCGGGGGGACAGGAACCTACGAGCAGTACTTC. As protein: CAGGTGTYEQYF.

The genes are TRBV19 and TRBJ1-1, with no clear D. With 7 bases removed from V and 4 bases from J, the gap between germline ends came to 16 bases. CDR1 LNHDA and CDR2 SQIVND come from the germline V gene (reference sequence). The CDR3 loop spans 14 amino acids. The CDR3 protein is CASKLPGISTEAFF. CDR3 nucleotides: TGTGCCAGTAAGTTGCCGGGGATAAGCACTGAAGCTTTCTTT. The whole variable domain, filled in from reference TRBV19 and TRBJ1-1, reads DGGITQSPKYLFRKEGQNVTLSCEQNLNHDAMYWYRQDPGQGLRLIYYSQIVNDFQKGDIAEGYSVSREKKESFPLTVTSAQKNPTAFYLCASKLPGISTEAFFGQGTRLTVV.

V and J are TRBV7-9 and TRBJ2-1, with 7 bases matching TRBD2. The CDR3 has 13 amino acids. V gave up 6 bases and J gave up 6 bases; unmatched junction bases: 5. CDR1 is SEHNR and CDR2 is FQNEAQ in the germline V gene (reference sequence). DNA of the CDR3: TGTGCCAGCAGTCTACTAGCGCCCAATGAGCAGTTCTTC. It translates to CASSLLAPNEQFF.

This clone has more than one count but fewer than ten. This sample also contains other DNA sequences that code for the same CDR3. This rearrangement joins TRBV12-1 to TRBJ2-5; TRBD2, the D gene given by the table, was not confirmed from the DNA. TRBV12-1 is annotated as a pseudogene. The CDR3 runs to 18 residues. The CDR3 loop is CASSFAPFLLANQETQYF. CDR3 in DNA: TGTGCCAGCAGCTTTGCGCCCTTCTTACTAGCGAACCAAGAGACCCAGTACTTC.

The V and J genes are TRBV7-7 and TRBJ1-3; D ambiguous. The germline V gene encodes CDR1 SSHAT and CDR2 FNYEAQ (reference sequence). Trimming pared 5 bases from V and 4 bases from J, leaving 9 bases between. The CDR3 has 13 amino acids. CDR3 nucleotides: TGTGCCAGCAGCCCCCTGACAGGAAACACCATATATTTT. Translating gives CASSPLTGNTIYF. Based on the CDR3 plus reference TRBV7-7 and TRBJ1-3, the full variable domain is GAGVSQSPRYKVTKRGQDVTLRCDPISSHATLYWYQQALGQGPEFLTYFNYEAQPDKSGLPSDRFSAERPEGSISTLTIQRTEQRDSAMYRCASSPLTGNTIYFGEGSWLTVV.